Below are 28 T cell receptor beta chains sequenced from a single sample in a study of T cell responses to AZD1222 COVID-19 vaccine. The method was immunoSEQ multiplex PCR; TCRdb's version includes in-frame clones alone and lacks a portion of them. The repertoire holds roughly 120,000 clones, with approximately 88% as singletons. This specimen consisted of peripheral blood, obtained on day 0 of AZD1222 vaccination. The receptor set was obtained from an adult in good health.

This clone was picked up a small number of times. J is TRBJ1-6 and V is TRBV5-8; 7 bases map to TRBD1. The CDR3 totals 15 residues. V lost 5 bases and J lost 9; bases outside the gene matches: 11. The germline V gene encodes CDR1 SGHTS and CDR2 YDEGEE. The chain's CDR3 is CASRKTQGTSSPLHF. The CDR3 bases are TGTGCCAGCAGGAAGACACAGGGGACTAGTTCACCCCTCCACTTT.

The genes are TRBV9 and TRBJ2-3, with TRBD2 matching 8 bases. Germline V gene sequence: CDR1 SGDLS, CDR2 YYNGEE. V was pared by 0 bases and J by 5 bases, with 2 bases of the junction left unmatched. The CDR3 loop spans 14 amino acids. The CDR3 bases are TGTGCCAGCAGCGTAGCGGGGGGGAGAGATACGCAGTATTTT. Residues: CASSVAGGRDTQYF.

V is TRBV28 and J is TRBJ1-1; TRBD1 matches at 9 bases. Germline values: CDR1 MDHEN, CDR2 SYDVKM. V lost 2 bases, J lost 10 bases, and 8 bases stayed unmatched. The CDR3 has 14 residues. This CDR3 reads CASSLGTGFLGAFF. The CDR3 bases are TGTGCCAGCAGTTTAGGGACAGGGTTTTTGGGAGCTTTCTTT.

The chain joins TRBV4-1 to TRBJ2-6, with D perhaps TRBD1 (6 bases). Trimming pared 3 bases from V and 2 bases from J, leaving 11 bases between. CDR3 size: 16 residues. Germline CDR1 reads MGHRA; CDR2 reads YSYEKL. For the CDR3, the DNA is TGCGCCAGCAGCCAGGGTTCAGGGGCTGGGGCCAACGTCCTGACTTTC. Amino acid sequence: CASSQGSGAGANVLTF.

The V gene is TRBV19, the J gene TRBJ2-5, with 9 bases lining up with TRBD1. Trimming removed 4 bases from V and 5 bases from J; junction bases left unmatched: 5. This CDR3 has 14 amino acids. Germline lookup yields CDR1 LNHDA and CDR2 SQIVND (reference sequence). The CDR3 loop reads CASSTGTGFETQYF. CDR3 sequence (DNA): TGTGCCAGTAGTACCGGGACAGGGTTCGAGACCCAGTACTTC. The whole variable domain, filled in from reference TRBV19 and TRBJ2-5, reads DGGITQSPKYLFRKEGQNVTLSCEQNLNHDAMYWYRQDPGQGLRLIYYSQIVNDFQKGDIAEGYSVSREKKESFPLTVTSAQKNPTAFYLCASSTGTGFETQYFGPGTRLLVL.

This chain links TRBV5-5 with TRBJ1-6; TRBD1 agrees at 9 bases. Unmatched junction bases numbered 8, after V lost 4 bases and J lost 0 bases. The CDR3 runs 18 residues. Germline CDR1 and CDR2: SGHKS and YYEKEE (reference sequence). CDR3 in amino acids: CASSPDRGRSSYNSPLHF. CDR3 sequence (DNA): TGTGCCAGCAGCCCGGACAGGGGACGCAGCTCCTATAATTCACCCCTCCACTTT. The full variable domain, in which reference TRBV5-5 and TRBJ1-6 provide the parts outside the CDR3, is DAGVTQSPTHLIKTRGQQVTLRCSPISGHKSVSWYQQVLGQGPQFIFQYYEKEERGRGNFPDRFSARQFPNYSSELNVNALLLGDSALYLCASSPDRGRSSYNSPLHFGNGTRLTVT.

CDR3 amino acids: CASSVDLTSGNTIYF. CDR3 bases: TGTGCCAGCAGCGTAGATCTGACCTCTGGAAACACCATATATTTT. This rearrangement joins TRBV9 to TRBJ1-3, with D unresolved. Looked up from germline, CDR1 is SGDLS and CDR2 is YYNGEE. The CDR3 consists of 15 residues. V lost 0 bases and J 0 bases, leaving 7 bases between the germline ends. The full variable domain, with the rest looked up from reference TRBV9 and TRBJ1-3, is DSGVTQTPKHLITATGQRVTLRCSPRSGDLSVYWYQQSLDQGLQFLIQYYNGEERAKGNILERFSAQQFPDLHSELNLSSLELGDSALYFCASSVDLTSGNTIYFGEGSWLTVV.

This clone was seen a few times. The chain employs TRBV13 and TRBJ2-7; 9 nucleotides align to TRBD1. This CDR3 contains 14 residues. CDR1 and CDR2 from the germline V gene are PRHDT and FYEKMQ (reference sequence). The ends lost 4 bases at V and 6 bases at J; junction bases unmatched: 7. The CDR3 protein is CASSSTGGIGEQYF. As DNA, the CDR3 is TGTGCCAGCAGCTCGACAGGGGGGATTGGCGAGCAGTACTTC. Variable domain in full (rest from reference TRBV13 and TRBJ2-7): AAGVIQSPRHLIKEKRETATLKCYPIPRHDTVYWYQQGPGQDPQFLISFYEKMQSDKGSIPDRFSAQQFSDYHSELNMSSLELGDSALYFCASSSTGGIGEQYFGPGTRLTVT.

V is TRBV28 and J is TRBJ1-2; no clear D. V gave up 4 bases and J gave up 0 bases, with 9 bases separating them. Germline loops: CDR1 MDHEN, CDR2 SYDVKM. This CDR3 has 14 amino acids. The CDR3 DNA sequence: TGTGCCAGCAGTTCGGCCGGCTCTAACTATGGCTACACCTTC. This gives the protein CASSSAGSNYGYTF.

In its sample, this clone was seen once. The chain combines TRBV4-3 with TRBJ2-3, with no clear D. Trimming left V 0 bases short and J 3 bases short, with 4 bases between. Germline V gene data show CDR1 as LGHNA and CDR2 as YSLEER. This CDR3 has 13 residues. The CDR3 nucleotides read TGCGCCAGCAGCCAAGAGCGGACAGATACGCAGTATTTT. This encodes CASSQERTDTQYF.

V is TRBV20-1 and J is TRBJ1-1, with D unresolved. V gave up 6 bases and J gave up 7 bases, with 12 bases separating them. The CDR3 has 11 residues. Germline V gene sequence: CDR1 DFQATT, CDR2 SNEGSKA (reference sequence). The CDR3 spells CSAPGRYEAFF. DNA for the CDR3: TGCAGTGCCCCCGGGCGGTATGAAGCTTTCTTT.

The chain combines TRBV4-2 with TRBJ1-1; 9 bases align to TRBD1. J gave up 0 bases and V 5 bases, and 4 bases lay outside the gene matches. CDR1 LGHNA and CDR2 YNFKEQ come from the germline V gene. This CDR3 is built from 15 residues. The CDR3, as DNA: TGTGCCAGCAGCGCACGACAGGGGGTGAACACTGAAGCTTTCTTT. This translates into CASSARQGVNTEAFF.

The chain links TRBV9 to TRBJ1-4; D call uncertain. Germline CDR1 is SGDLS and CDR2 is YYNGEE. Trimming stripped 2 bases from V and 5 bases from J, with 10 bases between. The CDR3 runs 14 residues. The DNA for the CDR3 is TGTGCCAGCAGCGTCTCCTCCCAAAATGAAAAACTGTTTTTT. Its translation is CASSVSSQNEKLFF.

This sequence joins TRBV7-9 and TRBJ1-6, with D uncertain. Trimming took 5 bases from V and 6 from J, leaving 11 bases between them. The CDR3 loop spans 14 amino acids. Per the germline V gene, CDR1 is SEHNR and CDR2 is FQNEAQ (reference sequence). The CDR3 reads CASSPPAANSPLHF. In nucleotides, the CDR3 is TGTGCCAGCAGCCCCCCGGCAGCTAATTCACCCCTCCACTTT.

V gene TRBV2 combines with J gene TRBJ2-1; the match to TRBD2 covers 13 bases. The CDR3 has 14 amino acids. Germline lookup yields CDR1 SNHLY and CDR2 FYNNEI. V lost 6 bases and J lost 7; bases outside the gene matches: 3. CDR3 amino acids: CASRLLAGGNEQFF. The CDR3 coding sequence is TGTGCCAGCAGGTTACTAGCGGGGGGGAATGAGCAGTTCTTC.

The gene calls are TRBV5-6 and TRBJ1-2, with TRBD1 matching 7 bases. The CDR3 has 14 residues. Unmatched junction bases numbered 9, after V lost 4 bases and J lost 6 bases. Germline CDR1 reads SGHDT; CDR2 reads YYEEEE. CDR3 in amino acids: CASSIATGFNGYTF. CDR3 DNA sequence: TGTGCCAGCAGCATCGCGACAGGGTTTAATGGCTACACCTTC.

This rearrangement joins TRBV7-9 to TRBJ1-2, with D unclear. The V and J ends lost 2 bases and 4 bases respectively, with 8 bases between them. The CDR3 is 13 amino acids. Looked up from germline, CDR1 is SEHNR and CDR2 is FQNEAQ (reference sequence). CDR3 sequence: CASSLNSAYGYTF. DNA of the CDR3: TGTGCCAGCAGCTTAAACAGCGCCTATGGCTACACCTTC.

This chain joins TRBV29-1 and TRBJ1-1; D might be TRBD1 (5 bases). Trimming pared 3 bases from V and 1 base from J, leaving 6 bases between. The CDR3 is made up of 12 amino acids. Germline assignment: CDR1 SQVTM and CDR2 ANQGSEA. The CDR3 nucleotides read TGCAGCGTTGACCAGGGGAACACTGAAGCTTTCTTT. It encodes CSVDQGNTEAFF.

The genes are TRBV7-2 and TRBJ1-1, with TRBD1 matching over 7 bases. CDR3 length: 15 amino acids. Losses at the gene ends were 5 bases for V and 0 bases for J; bases not matched to a gene: 6. Germline V lookup: CDR1 SGHTA, CDR2 FQGNSA. DNA of the CDR3: TGTGCCAGCAGCCCTCCCACAGGGGTGAACACTGAAGCTTTCTTT. Encoded protein: CASSPPTGVNTEAFF.

V gene TRBV27 combines with J gene TRBJ1-4; D gene uncertain. Germline lookup yields CDR1 MNHEY and CDR2 SMNVEV (reference sequence). Trimming left V 4 bases short and J 8 bases short, with 11 bases between. The length of the CDR3 is 13 residues. CDR3 coding DNA: TGTGCCAGCAGTTCCCGGCTCAAAGAAAAACTGTTTTTT. Protein product: CASSSRLKEKLFF.

The chain carries TRBV27 and TRBJ1-5; TRBD1 is a possible D gene (5 bases). This CDR3 has 14 amino acids. Looked up from germline, CDR1 is MNHEY and CDR2 is SMNVEV (reference sequence). V was pared by 5 bases and J by 4 bases, with 12 bases between. The CDR3 reads CASSPGSGNQPQHF. CDR3 nucleotide sequence: TGTGCCAGCAGTCCAGGGTCTGGAAATCAGCCCCAGCATTTT.

This clone was picked up a small number of times. The rearrangement uses TRBV4-3 and TRBJ1-3; D unresolved. The CDR3 runs 14 residues. Germline V gene sequence: CDR1 LGHNA, CDR2 YSLEER. V was pared by 2 bases and J by 4 bases, with 9 bases between. DNA of the CDR3: TGCGCCAGCAGCCAATCTAGGCAGGGAAACACCATATATTTT. It specifies CASSQSRQGNTIYF.

This chain links TRBV10-3 with TRBJ2-3, with 13 bases fitting TRBD2. With V trimmed by 7 bases and J by 1 base, 8 bases remained unmatched. This CDR3 is built from 17 residues. The germline CDR1 and CDR2 sequences are ENHRY and SYGVKD. The CDR3 here is CAITGLAGDVGTDTQYF. The DNA of the CDR3 is TGTGCCATCACCGGACTAGCGGGGGATGTTGGCACAGATACGCAGTATTTT.

The J gene is TRBJ1-2, the V gene TRBV6-5; D is perhaps TRBD1 (5 bases). This CDR3 has 14 residues. Germline V gene lookup returns CDR1 MNHEY and CDR2 SVGAGI. The ends were cut back, 2 bases at V and 2 bases at J, with 9 bases in the middle. The CDR3 region is CASSYTGRNYGYTF. The CDR3 DNA sequence: TGTGCCAGCAGTTACACGGGACGGAACTATGGCTACACCTTC.

V and J are TRBV6-6 and TRBJ2-2; 8 bases map to TRBD2. The trim removed 6 bases at V and 5 bases at J, leaving 8 bases unmatched. The CDR3 totals 15 residues. Germline CDR1 reads MNHNY; CDR2 reads SVGAGI (reference sequence). The CDR3 loop reads CASRSGLAETGELFF. The CDR3 DNA sequence: TGTGCCAGCAGATCCGGACTAGCAGAGACCGGGGAGCTGTTTTTT.

This clone was found a few times. J is TRBJ2-5 and V is TRBV10-2; the D is unclear. CDR3 length equals 14 residues. Germline CDR1 and CDR2: WSHSY and SAAADI. Trimming left V 4 bases short and J 0 bases short, with 9 bases between. CDR3 amino acids: CASSAQADQETQYF. CDR3 nucleotide sequence: TGCGCCAGCAGTGCCCAGGCCGACCAAGAGACCCAGTACTTC.

V gene TRBV18 combines with J gene TRBJ2-4; D is uncertain. Deletions cut 0 bases from V and 0 bases from J, with 6 bases between. Germline V gives CDR1 KGHSH, CDR2 LQKENI. This CDR3 region has 15 residues. The CDR3: CASSPPTLAKNIQYF. CDR3 bases: TGTGCCAGCTCACCACCAACACTAGCCAAAAACATTCAGTACTTC.

The V gene is TRBV29-1, the J gene TRBJ1-5, with D maybe TRBD1 (6 bases). Trimming took 6 bases from V and 9 from J, leaving 15 bases between them. From germline, CDR1 is SQVTM and CDR2 ANQGSEA. The CDR3 is made up of 12 amino acids. CDR3 in amino acids: CSVGGAAGPQHF. CDR3 nucleotides: TGCAGCGTCGGGGGGGCCGCAGGGCCCCAGCATTTT.